This TCR beta chain was found in a study of cytomegalovirus exposure and HLA in healthy donors. As to this clone: Other DNA sequences of this sample code for an identical CDR3.

Germline values: CDR1 LGHNA, CDR2 YSLEER. Losses at the gene ends were 0 bases for V and 3 bases for J; bases not matched to a gene: 1. The CDR3 loop spans 14 amino acids. The PCR contained 60 Vbeta and 13 Jbeta primers. Generated by immunoSEQ multiplex PCR, the TCRdb table keeps only in-frame clones and is missing some. The sample holds some 140,000 clones, around 79% seen once. This chain links TRBV4-3 with TRBJ1-2; 7 bases fit TRBD1. This clonotype was obtained from a female donor in good health and CMV-seronegative. The sample taken for sequencing was PBMCs. CDR3 in amino acids: CASSQDDRDYGYTF. The CDR3 DNA reads as TGCGCCAGCAGCCAAGATGACAGGGACTATGGCTACACCTTC.